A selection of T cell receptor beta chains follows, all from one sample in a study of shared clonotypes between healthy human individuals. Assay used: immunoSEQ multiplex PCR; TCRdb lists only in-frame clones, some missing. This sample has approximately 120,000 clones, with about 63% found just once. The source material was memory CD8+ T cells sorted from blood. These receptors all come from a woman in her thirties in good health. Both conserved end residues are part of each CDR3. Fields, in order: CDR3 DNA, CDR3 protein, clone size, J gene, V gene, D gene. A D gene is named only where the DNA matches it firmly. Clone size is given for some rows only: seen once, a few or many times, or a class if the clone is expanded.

cdr3_nt: TGTGCCAGCAGCTTAGGGTTCCAAGAGACCCAGTACTTC
cdr3_aa: CASSLGFQETQYF
clone_size: few
j_call: TRBJ2-5
v_call: TRBV7-6
d_call: NA

cdr3_nt: TGTGCCAAACTTCGCCCGCTAGCCAAAAACATTCAGTACTTC
cdr3_aa: CAKLRPLAKNIQYF
clone_size: NA
j_call: TRBJ2-4
v_call: TRBV6-4
d_call: NA

cdr3_nt: TGTGCCAGCAGCTTCGGGACCTACGAGCAGTACTTC
cdr3_aa: CASSFGTYEQYF
clone_size: few
j_call: TRBJ2-7
v_call: TRBV11-2
d_call: NA

cdr3_nt: TGTGCCAGCAAGCCGCACAGTACCTACGAGCAGTACTTC
cdr3_aa: CASKPHSTYEQYF
clone_size: NA
j_call: TRBJ2-7
v_call: TRBV27
d_call: NA

cdr3_nt: TGTGCCAGCAGCTTAAGTCCTCGCACCGAGGTGTGCAATCAGCCCCAGCATTTT
cdr3_aa: CASSLSPRTEVCNQPQHF
clone_size: NA
j_call: TRBJ1-5
v_call: TRBV7-9
d_call: NA

cdr3_nt: TGTGCCAGCAGCTTGACTAGCGGGAGCTCCGGGGAGCTGTTTTTT
cdr3_aa: CASSLTSGSSGELFF
clone_size: few
j_call: TRBJ2-2
v_call: TRBV11-2
d_call: TRBD2

cdr3_nt: TGCGCCAGCAGCGTGACAGGGGTCAATGAAAAACTGTTTTTT
cdr3_aa: CASSVTGVNEKLFF
clone_size: NA
j_call: TRBJ1-4
v_call: TRBV5-1
d_call: TRBD1

cdr3_nt: TGTGCCAGCAGTTCCGGACCCGGGAATGAGCAGTTCTTC
cdr3_aa: CASSSGPGNEQFF
clone_size: NA
j_call: TRBJ2-1
v_call: TRBV27
d_call: NA

cdr3_nt: TGTGCCAGCAGTTTATTGCTAGCGGGAGCGGGGGACGAGCAGTACTTC
cdr3_aa: CASSLLLAGAGDEQYF
clone_size: NA
j_call: TRBJ2-7
v_call: TRBV27
d_call: TRBD2

cdr3_nt: TGTGCCAGCAGCGAAGCGGGCTCCTACAATGAGCAGTTCTTC
cdr3_aa: CASSEAGSYNEQFF
clone_size: NA
j_call: TRBJ2-1
v_call: TRBV6-1
d_call: NA

cdr3_nt: TGTGCCAGCAGTTACCACACCGCCAGCACAGATACGCAGTATTTT
cdr3_aa: CASSYHTASTDTQYF
clone_size: NA
j_call: TRBJ2-3
v_call: TRBV6-5
d_call: NA

cdr3_nt: TGTGCCAGCAGTGGAGAAGCGGGAGGGCAAGAGACCCAGTACTTC
cdr3_aa: CASSGEAGGQETQYF
clone_size: once
j_call: TRBJ2-5
v_call: TRBV6-1
d_call: TRBD2

cdr3_nt: TGCGCCAGCAAACAAACGGGTGAGCAGTTCTTC
cdr3_aa: CASKQTGEQFF
clone_size: NA
j_call: TRBJ2-1
v_call: TRBV10-2
d_call: NA

cdr3_nt: TGTGCCAGCAGCTTAGTACCATCCGGTATGTCTACTGAGCAGTACTTC
cdr3_aa: CASSLVPSGMSTEQYF
clone_size: few
j_call: TRBJ2-7
v_call: TRBV11-2
d_call: NA

cdr3_nt: TGTGCCAGCAGCGTGGGCTTTCGTCTGAATAGCGGGAACTACAATGAGCAGTTCTTC
cdr3_aa: CASSVGFRLNSGNYNEQFF
clone_size: NA
j_call: TRBJ2-1
v_call: TRBV2
d_call: TRBD2

cdr3_nt: TGTGCCAGCAGTGCTACCTCTGGAAACACCATATATTTT
cdr3_aa: CASSATSGNTIYF
clone_size: NA
j_call: TRBJ1-3
v_call: TRBV6-1
d_call: NA